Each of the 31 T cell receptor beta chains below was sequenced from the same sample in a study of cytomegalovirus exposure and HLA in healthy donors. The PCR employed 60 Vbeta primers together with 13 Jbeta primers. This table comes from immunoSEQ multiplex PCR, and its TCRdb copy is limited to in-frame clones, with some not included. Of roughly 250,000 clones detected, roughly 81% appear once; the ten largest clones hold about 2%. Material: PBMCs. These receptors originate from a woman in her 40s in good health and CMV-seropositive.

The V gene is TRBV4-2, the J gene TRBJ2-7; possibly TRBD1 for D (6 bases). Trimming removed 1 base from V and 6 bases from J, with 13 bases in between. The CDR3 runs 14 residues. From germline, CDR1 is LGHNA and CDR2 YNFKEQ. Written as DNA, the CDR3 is TGTGCCAGCAGCCAAGTCAGGGAAGGGGGCGAGCAGTACTTC. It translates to CASSQVREGGEQYF.

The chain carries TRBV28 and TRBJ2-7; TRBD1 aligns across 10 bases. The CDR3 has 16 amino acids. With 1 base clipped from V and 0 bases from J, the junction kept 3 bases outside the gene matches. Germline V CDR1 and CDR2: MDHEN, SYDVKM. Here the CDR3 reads CASSLLGTGASYEQYF. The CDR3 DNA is TGTGCCAGCAGTTTATTAGGGACAGGGGCCTCCTACGAGCAGTACTTC.

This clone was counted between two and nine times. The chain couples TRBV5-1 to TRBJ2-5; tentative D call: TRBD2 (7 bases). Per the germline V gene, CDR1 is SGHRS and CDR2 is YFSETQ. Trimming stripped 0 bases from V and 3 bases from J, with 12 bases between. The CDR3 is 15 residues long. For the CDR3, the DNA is TGCGCCAGCAGCTTGGTTGGGGGGGGCAAAGAGACCCAGTACTTC. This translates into CASSLVGGGKETQYF.

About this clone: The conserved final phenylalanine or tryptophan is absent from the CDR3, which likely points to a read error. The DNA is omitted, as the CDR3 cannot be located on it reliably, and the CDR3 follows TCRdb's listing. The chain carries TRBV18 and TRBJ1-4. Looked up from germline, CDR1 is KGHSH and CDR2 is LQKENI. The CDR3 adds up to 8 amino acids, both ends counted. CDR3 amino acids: CASSPTVV.

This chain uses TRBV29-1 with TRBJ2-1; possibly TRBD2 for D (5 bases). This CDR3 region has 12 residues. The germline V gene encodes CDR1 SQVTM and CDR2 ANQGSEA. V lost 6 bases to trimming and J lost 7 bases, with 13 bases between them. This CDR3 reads CSVQRTGNEQFF. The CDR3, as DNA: TGCAGCGTCCAAAGAACGGGGAATGAGCAGTTCTTC.

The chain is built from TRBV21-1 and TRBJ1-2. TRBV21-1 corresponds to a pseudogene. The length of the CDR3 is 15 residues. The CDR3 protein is CASDPGKPGNYGYTF. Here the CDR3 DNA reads TGTGCCAGCGACCCGGGCAAACCGGGAAACTATGGCTACACCTTC.

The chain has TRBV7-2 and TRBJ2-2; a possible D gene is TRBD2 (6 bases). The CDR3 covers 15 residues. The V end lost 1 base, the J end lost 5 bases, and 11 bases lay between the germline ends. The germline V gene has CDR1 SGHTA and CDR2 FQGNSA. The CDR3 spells CASSLGVGGTGELFF. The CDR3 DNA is TGTGCCAGCAGCTTAGGCGTGGGAGGAACCGGGGAGCTGTTTTTT.

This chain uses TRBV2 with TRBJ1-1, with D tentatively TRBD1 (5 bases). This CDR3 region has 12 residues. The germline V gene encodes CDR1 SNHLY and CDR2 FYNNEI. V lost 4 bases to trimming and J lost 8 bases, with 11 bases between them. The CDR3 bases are TGTGCCAGCAGTGCGGGGGGTCGAGAAGCTTTCTTT. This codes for CASSAGGREAFF.

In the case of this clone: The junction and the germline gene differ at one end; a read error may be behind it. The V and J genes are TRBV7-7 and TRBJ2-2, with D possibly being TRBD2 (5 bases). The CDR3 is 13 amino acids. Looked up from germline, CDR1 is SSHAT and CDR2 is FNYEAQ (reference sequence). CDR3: CASKLADTGELFF. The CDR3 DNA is TGTGCTAGCAAGCTAGCTGACACCGGGGAGCTGTTTTTT.

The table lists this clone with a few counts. CDR3 bases: TGTGCCAGCAGCCCAGGACAGGGCCAGCCCCAGCATTTT. Translated: CASSPGQGQPQHF. The chain joins TRBV7-2 to TRBJ1-5; 8 bases match TRBD1. With V trimmed by 5 bases and J by 7 bases, 4 bases remained unmatched. The CDR3 spans 13 residues. Per the germline V gene, CDR1 is SGHTA and CDR2 is FQGNSA.

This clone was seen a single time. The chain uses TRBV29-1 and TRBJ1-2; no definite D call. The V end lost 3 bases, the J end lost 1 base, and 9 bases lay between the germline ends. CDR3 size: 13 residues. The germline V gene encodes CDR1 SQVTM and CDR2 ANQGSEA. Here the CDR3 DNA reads TGCAGCGTTGATCCTGGACTTAACTATGGCTACACCTTC. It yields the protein CSVDPGLNYGYTF. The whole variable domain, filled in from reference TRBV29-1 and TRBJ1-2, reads SAVISQKPSRDICQRGTSLTIQCQVDSQVTMMFWYRQQPGQSLTLIATANQGSEATYESGFVIDKFPISRPNLTFSTLTVSNMSPEDSSIYLCSVDPGLNYGYTFGSGTRLTVV.

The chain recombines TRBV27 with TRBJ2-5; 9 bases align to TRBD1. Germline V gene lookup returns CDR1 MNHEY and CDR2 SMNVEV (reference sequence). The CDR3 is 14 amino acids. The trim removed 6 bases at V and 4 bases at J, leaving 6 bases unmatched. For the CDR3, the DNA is TGTGCCAGCAGGAACAGGGGGCCAGGAGAGACCCAGTACTTC. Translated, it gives CASRNRGPGETQYF.

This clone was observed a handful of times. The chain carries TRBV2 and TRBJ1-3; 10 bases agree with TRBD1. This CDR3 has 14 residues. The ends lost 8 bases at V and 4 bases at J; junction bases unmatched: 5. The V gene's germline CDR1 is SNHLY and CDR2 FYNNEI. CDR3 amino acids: CASEGQGRGNTIYF. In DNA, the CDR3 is TGTGCCAGCGAGGGACAGGGGCGCGGAAACACCATATATTTT.

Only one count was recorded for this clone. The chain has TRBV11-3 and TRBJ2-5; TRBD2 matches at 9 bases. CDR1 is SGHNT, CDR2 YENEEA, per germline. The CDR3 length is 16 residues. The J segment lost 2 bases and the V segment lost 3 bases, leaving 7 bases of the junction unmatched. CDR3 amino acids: CASSLGSGSFQETQYF. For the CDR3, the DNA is TGTGCCAGCAGCTTGGGTAGCGGGAGTTTTCAAGAGACCCAGTACTTC.

CDR3 nucleotide sequence: TGTGCCAGCAGCCCGGACGACAGGCTGGGAACTGAAGCTTTCTTT. It codes for CASSPDDRLGTEAFF. This chain connects TRBV7-9 to TRBJ1-1; D possibly corresponds to TRBD1 (6 bases). Germline lookup yields CDR1 SEHNR and CDR2 FQNEAQ (reference sequence). Trimming pared 5 bases from V and 5 bases from J, leaving 18 bases between. This CDR3 contains 15 residues.

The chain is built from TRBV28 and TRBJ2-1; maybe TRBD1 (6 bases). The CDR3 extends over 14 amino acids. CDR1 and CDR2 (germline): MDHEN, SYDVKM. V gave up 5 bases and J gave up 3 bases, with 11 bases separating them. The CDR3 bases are TGTGCCAGCAGTGACGGCAGGGGCTACAATGAGCAGTTCTTC. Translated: CASSDGRGYNEQFF.

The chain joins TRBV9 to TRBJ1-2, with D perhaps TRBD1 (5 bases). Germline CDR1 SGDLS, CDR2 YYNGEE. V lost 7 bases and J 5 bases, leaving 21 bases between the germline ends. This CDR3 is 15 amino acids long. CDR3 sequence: CASSLAGTDLYGYTF. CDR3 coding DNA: TGTGCCAGCTCCTTGGCGGGGACGGACCTATATGGCTACACCTTC.

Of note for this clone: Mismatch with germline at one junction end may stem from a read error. CDR3 protein: CASSQVGLPLTVF. Here the CDR3 DNA reads TGTGCCAGCAGCCAAGTCGGACTTCCTCTTACTGTTTTT. The rearrangement links TRBV14 to TRBJ2-2; D might be TRBD2 (5 bases). Germline V lookup: CDR1 SGHDN, CDR2 FVKESK. This CDR3 spans 13 amino acids.

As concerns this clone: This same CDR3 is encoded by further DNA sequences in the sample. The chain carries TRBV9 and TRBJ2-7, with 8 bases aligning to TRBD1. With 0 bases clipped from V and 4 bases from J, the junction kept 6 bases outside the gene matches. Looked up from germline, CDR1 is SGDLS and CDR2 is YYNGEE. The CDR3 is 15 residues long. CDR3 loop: CASSVEAGGSYEQYF. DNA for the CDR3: TGTGCCAGCAGCGTAGAGGCAGGGGGCTCGTACGAGCAGTACTTC.

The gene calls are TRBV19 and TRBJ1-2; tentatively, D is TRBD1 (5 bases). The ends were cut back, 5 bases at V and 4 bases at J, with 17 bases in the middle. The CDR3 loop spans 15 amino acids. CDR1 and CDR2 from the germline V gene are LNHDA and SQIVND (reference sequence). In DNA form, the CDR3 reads TGTGCCAGTAGTCCCCGGGGGTTCCCGCTCTATGGCTACACCTTC. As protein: CASSPRGFPLYGYTF.

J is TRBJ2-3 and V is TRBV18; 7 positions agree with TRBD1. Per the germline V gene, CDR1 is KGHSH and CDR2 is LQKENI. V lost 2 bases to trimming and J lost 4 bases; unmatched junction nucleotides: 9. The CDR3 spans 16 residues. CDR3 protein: CASSPSTGVGADTQYF. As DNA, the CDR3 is TGTGCCAGCTCACCATCAACAGGGGTTGGTGCAGATACGCAGTATTTT.

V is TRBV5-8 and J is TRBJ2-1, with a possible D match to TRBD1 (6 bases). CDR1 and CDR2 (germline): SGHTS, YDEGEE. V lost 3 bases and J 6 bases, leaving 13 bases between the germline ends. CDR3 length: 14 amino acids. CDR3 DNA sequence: TGTGCCAGCAGCTACCGCAGGGGCGGCAATGAGCAGTTCTTC. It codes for CASSYRRGGNEQFF. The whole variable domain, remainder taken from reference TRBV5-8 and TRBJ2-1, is EAGVTQSPTHLIKTRGQQATLRCSPISGHTSVYWYQQALGLGLQFLLWYDEGEERNRGNFPPRFSGRQFPNYSSELNVNALELEDSALYLCASSYRRGGNEQFFGPGTRLTVL.

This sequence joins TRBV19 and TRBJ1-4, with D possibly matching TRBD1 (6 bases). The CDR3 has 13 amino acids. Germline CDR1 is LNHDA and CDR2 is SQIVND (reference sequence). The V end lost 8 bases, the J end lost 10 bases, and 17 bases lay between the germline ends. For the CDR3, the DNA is TGTGCCAGTTCCAGGGGCCCTGACGGAAAACTGTTTTTT. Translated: CASSRGPDGKLFF.

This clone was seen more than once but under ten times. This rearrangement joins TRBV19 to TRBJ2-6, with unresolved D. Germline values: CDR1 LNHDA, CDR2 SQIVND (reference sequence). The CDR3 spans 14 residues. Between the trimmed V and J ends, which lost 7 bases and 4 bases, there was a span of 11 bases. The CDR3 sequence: CASTSLAGANVLTF. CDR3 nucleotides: TGTGCCAGTACCTCCTTGGCCGGGGCCAACGTCCTGACTTTC.

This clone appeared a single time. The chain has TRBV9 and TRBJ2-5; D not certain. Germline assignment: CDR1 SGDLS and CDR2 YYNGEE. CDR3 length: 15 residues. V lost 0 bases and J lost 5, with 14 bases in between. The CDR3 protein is CASSVVAHRWETQYF. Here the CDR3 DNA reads TGTGCCAGCAGCGTAGTAGCCCACCGGTGGGAGACCCAGTACTTC.

The CDR3 spells CATLAGRDRGCGYTF. In DNA form, the CDR3 reads TGTGCAACCCTTGCCGGTCGGGACAGGGGTTGTGGCTACACCTTC. This sequence joins TRBV12-2 and TRBJ1-2; the table gives TRBD1 as D, unverified against the DNA. TRBV12-2 is recorded as a pseudogene. There are 15 residues in the CDR3.

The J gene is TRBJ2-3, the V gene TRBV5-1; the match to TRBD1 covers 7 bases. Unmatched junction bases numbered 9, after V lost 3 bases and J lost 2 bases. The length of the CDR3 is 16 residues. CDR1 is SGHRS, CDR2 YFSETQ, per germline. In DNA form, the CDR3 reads TGCGCCAGCAGCTCAGGACGGGACAGATTCACAGATACGCAGTATTTT. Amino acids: CASSSGRDRFTDTQYF. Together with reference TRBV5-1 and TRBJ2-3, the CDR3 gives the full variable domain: KAGVTQTPRYLIKTRGQQVTLSCSPISGHRSVSWYQQTPGQGLQFLFEYFSETQRNKGNFPGRFSGRQFSNSRSEMNVSTLELGDSALYLCASSSGRDRFTDTQYFGPGTRLTVL.

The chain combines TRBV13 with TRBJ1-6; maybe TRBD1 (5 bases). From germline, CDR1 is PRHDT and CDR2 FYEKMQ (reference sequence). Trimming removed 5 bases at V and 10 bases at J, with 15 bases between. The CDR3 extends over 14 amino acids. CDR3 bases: TGTGCCAGCAGCCCTCAGGGAAGTCGGTCACCCCTCCACTTT. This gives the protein CASSPQGSRSPLHF.

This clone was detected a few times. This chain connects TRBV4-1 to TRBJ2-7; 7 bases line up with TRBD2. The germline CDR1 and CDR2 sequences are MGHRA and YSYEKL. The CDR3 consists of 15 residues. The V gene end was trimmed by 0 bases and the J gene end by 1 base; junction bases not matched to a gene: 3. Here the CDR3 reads CASSQEEGGSYEQYF. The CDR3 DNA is TGCGCCAGCAGCCAAGAGGAGGGAGGGTCCTACGAGCAGTACTTC.

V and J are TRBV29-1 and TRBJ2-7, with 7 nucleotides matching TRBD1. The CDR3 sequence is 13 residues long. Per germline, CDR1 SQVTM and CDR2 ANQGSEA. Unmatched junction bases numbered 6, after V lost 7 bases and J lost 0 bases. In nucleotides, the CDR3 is TGCAGCGCACACAGGGGCAGCTCCTACGAGCAGTACTTC. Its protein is CSAHRGSSYEQYF.

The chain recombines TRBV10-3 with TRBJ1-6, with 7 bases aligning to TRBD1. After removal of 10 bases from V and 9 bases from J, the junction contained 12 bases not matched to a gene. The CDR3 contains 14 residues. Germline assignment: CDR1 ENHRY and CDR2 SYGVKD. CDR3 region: CATTDREIVSPLHF. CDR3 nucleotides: TGTGCCACCACCGACAGGGAGATTGTTTCACCCCTCCACTTT.